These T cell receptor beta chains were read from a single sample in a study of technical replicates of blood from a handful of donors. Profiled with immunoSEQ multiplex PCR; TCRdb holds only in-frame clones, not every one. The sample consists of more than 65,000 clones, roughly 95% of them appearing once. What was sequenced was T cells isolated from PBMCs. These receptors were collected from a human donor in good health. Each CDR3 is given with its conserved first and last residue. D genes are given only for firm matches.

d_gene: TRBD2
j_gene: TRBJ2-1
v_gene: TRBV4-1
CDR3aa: CASSLTSGSQDEQFF
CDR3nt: TGCGCCAGCAGCTTAACTAGCGGGAGCCAGGATGAGCAGTTCTTC

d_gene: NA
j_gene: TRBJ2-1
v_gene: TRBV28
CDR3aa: CASSNPGLFYNEQFF
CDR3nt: TGTGCCAGCAGTAACCCGGGACTTTTCTACAATGAGCAGTTCTTC

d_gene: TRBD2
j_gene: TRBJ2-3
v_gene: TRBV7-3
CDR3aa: CASSPERDLTDTQYF
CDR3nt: TGTGCCAGCAGCCCGGAGCGGGACCTCACAGATACGCAGTATTTT

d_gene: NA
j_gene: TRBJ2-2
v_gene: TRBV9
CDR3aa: CASSVRDLTGGELFF
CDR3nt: TGTGCCAGCAGCGTGCGGGACTTAACAGGCGGGGAGCTGTTTTTT

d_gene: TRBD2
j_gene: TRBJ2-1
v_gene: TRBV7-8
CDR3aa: CASLPGLATYNEQFF
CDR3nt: TGTGCCAGCTTACCGGGACTAGCAACCTACAATGAGCAGTTCTTC

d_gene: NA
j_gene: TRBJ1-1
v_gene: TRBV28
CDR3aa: CASSLGHKNTEAFF
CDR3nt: TGTGCCAGCAGCTTGGGACACAAGAACACTGAAGCTTTCTTT

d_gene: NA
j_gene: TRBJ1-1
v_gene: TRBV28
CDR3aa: CASSPVDRGINTEAFF
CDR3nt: TGTGCCAGCAGCCCTGTTGACCGCGGGATTAACACTGAAGCTTTCTTT

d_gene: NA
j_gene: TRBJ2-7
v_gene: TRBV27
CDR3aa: CASSLARSSYEQYF
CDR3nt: TGTGCCAGCAGTTTGGCACGGAGCTCCTACGAGCAGTACTTC

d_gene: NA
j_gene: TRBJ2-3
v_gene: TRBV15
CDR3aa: CATSRPPFVAGNTDTQYF
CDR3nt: TGTGCCACCAGCAGACCTCCTTTCGTGGCAGGGAACACAGATACGCAGTATTTT

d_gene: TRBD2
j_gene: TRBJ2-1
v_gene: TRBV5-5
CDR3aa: CASSLEGLGTYNEQFF
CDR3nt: TGTGCCAGCAGCTTGGAGGGACTAGGAACCTACAATGAGCAGTTCTTC

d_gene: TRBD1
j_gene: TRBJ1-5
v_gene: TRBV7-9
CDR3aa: CASRDSDGNQPQHF
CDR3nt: TGTGCCAGCCGGGACAGTGATGGCAATCAGCCCCAGCATTTT

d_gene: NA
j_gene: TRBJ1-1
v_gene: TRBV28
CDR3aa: CASSLITVTYVAFF
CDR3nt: TGTGCCAGCAGTTTAATCACAGTTACATACGTCGCGTTCTTT

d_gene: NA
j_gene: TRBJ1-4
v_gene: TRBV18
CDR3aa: CASSPAVATNEKLFF
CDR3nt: TGTGCCAGCTCACCGGCGGTTGCAACTAATGAAAAACTGTTTTTT

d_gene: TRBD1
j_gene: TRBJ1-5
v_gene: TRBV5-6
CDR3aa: CASSPDRGKDQPQHF
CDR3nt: TGTGCCAGCAGTCCGGACAGGGGGAAAGATCAGCCCCAGCATTTT

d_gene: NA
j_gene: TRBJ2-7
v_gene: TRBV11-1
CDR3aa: CASSINSGALYEQYF
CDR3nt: TGTGCCAGCAGCATAAACTCGGGAGCCCTCTACGAGCAGTACTTC

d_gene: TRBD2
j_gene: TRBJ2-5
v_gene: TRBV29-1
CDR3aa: CSEGTSGMETQYF
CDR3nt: TGCAGCGAAGGGACTAGCGGGATGGAGACCCAGTACTTC

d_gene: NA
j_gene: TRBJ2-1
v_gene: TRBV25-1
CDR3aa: CASSDLAEEFF
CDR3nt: TGTGCCAGCAGTGATTTAGCGGAGGAGTTCTTC

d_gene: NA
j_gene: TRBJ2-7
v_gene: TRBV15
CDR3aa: CATSSLGTFYYEQYF
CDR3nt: TGTGCCACCAGCAGTTTAGGGACTTTCTATTACGAGCAGTACTTC

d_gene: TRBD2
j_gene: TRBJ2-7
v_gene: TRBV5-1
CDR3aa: CASSLGASGSHTLYEQYF
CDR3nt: TGCGCCAGCAGCTTGGGGGCTAGCGGGAGCCACACCCTCTACGAGCAGTACTTC

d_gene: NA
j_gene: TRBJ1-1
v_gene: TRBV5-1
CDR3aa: CASNGGAYTEAFF
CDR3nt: TGCGCCAGCAATGGGGGCGCCTACACTGAAGCTTTCTTT

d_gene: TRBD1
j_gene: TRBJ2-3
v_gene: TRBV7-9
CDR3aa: CASSADNRGVTDTQYF
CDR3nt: TGTGCCAGCAGCGCGGACAACAGGGGAGTAACAGATACGCAGTATTTT

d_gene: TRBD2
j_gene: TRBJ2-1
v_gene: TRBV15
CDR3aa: CATRTLAGVLNEQFF
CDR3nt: TGTGCCACCAGGACGCTAGCGGGAGTACTTAATGAGCAGTTCTTC

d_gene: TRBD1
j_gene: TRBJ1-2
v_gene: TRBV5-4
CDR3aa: CASSLGQGEVYGYTF
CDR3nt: TGTGCCAGCAGCTTGGGCCAGGGGGAGGTCTATGGCTACACCTTC

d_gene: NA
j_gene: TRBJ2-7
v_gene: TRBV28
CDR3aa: CASSLLQDLEQYF
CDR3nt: TGTGCCAGCAGTTTACTCCAGGATCTCGAGCAGTACTTC

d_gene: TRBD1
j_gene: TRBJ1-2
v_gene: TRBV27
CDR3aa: CASSLTGAGLNYGYTF
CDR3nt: TGTGCCAGCAGTTTGACAGGGGCTGGTTTAAACTATGGCTACACCTTC

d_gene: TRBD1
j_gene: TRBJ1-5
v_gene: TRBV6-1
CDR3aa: CASTNRGKDQPQHF
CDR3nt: TGTGCCAGCACCAACAGGGGGAAAGATCAGCCCCAGCATTTT

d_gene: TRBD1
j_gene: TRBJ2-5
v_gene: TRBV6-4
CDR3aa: CASNLTGEETQYF
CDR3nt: TGTGCCAGCAATTTGACAGGGGAAGAGACCCAGTACTTC